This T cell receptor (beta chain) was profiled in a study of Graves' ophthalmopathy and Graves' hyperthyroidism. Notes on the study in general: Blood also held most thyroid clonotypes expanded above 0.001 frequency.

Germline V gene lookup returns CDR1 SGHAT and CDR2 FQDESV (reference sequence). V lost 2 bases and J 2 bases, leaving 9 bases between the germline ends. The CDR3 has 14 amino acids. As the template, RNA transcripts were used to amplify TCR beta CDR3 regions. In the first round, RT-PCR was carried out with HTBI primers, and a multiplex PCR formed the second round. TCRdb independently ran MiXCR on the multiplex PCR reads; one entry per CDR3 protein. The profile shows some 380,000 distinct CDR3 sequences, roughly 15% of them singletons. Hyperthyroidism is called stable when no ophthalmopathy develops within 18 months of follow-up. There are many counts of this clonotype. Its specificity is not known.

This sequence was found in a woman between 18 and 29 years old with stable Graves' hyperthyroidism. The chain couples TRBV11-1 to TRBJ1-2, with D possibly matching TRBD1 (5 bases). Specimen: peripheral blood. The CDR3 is CASSLTRENYGYTF. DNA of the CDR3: TGTGCCAGCAGCTTAACCAGGGAAAACTATGGCTACACCTTC.